This TCR beta chain was retrieved from a study of identifying expanded T cells in peripheral blood. Study-wide results and caveats: About 1.2 clones differed between technical replicates, versus approximately 17 and 20 over time. Clone count variance between approximately 2-week samples rose with total template count.

For this clone: Its antigen remains unidentified.

The germline V and J ends were trimmed by 6 bases and 0 bases, with 2 bases remaining between them. The germline V gene has CDR1 SNHLY and CDR2 FYNNEI. The CDR3 runs to 11 residues. No infections or other immune events were documented during collection. Produced via immunoSEQ multiplex PCR; TCRdb's table is partial and in-frame only. Of under 85,000 clones listed, 84% are singletons. The sequencing input was blood. This sequence was found in a person aged 18 to 75 in good health. V and J are TRBV2 and TRBJ1-1, with no clear D. The CDR3 nucleotides read TGTGCCAGCAGGGTGAACACTGAAGCTTTCTTT. Protein product: CASRVNTEAFF.